Presented here are 27 T cell receptor beta chains from one specimen sequenced in a study of memory CD4+ T cells and cytomegalovirus serostatus. Single viable CD3+CD4+CD8-CD45RO+ cells were sorted as the memory CD4+ T cells. TCRdb's table, derived via immunoSEQ multiplex PCR, lists solely in-frame clones and lacks some. The sample has approximately 52,000 clones, 60% to 80% seen once. The sample taken for sequencing was memory CD4+ T cells from blood. The source is an adult in good health and CMV-seronegative.

The chain joins TRBV4-3 to TRBJ1-1; no reliable D call. Germline CDR1 is LGHNA and CDR2 is YSLEER. The CDR3 has 16 residues. V lost 1 base and J lost 0, with 12 bases in between. As DNA, the CDR3 is TGCGCCAGCAGCCAAGGGTGGTTGAGTATGAACACTGAAGCTTTCTTT. This translates into CASSQGWLSMNTEAFF.

This clone was recorded a few times. CDR3 protein: CASSEQTLGSSGAFF. The DNA for the CDR3 is TGTGCCAGCAGTGAACAGACGTTGGGGAGCTCTGGAGCTTTCTTT. The chain joins TRBV2 to TRBJ1-1, with unresolved D. CDR3 size: 15 residues. Trimming stripped 2 bases from V and 10 bases from J, with 20 bases between. Germline V gene lookup returns CDR1 SNHLY and CDR2 FYNNEI.

This clone was seen once. The rearrangement links TRBV7-6 to TRBJ2-1; the match to TRBD2 covers 11 bases. The germline CDR1 and CDR2 sequences are SGHVS and FNYEAQ. The CDR3 is made up of 18 amino acids. V was pared by 2 bases and J by 0 bases, with 6 bases of the junction left unmatched. CDR3 DNA sequence: TGTGCCAGCAGCTTAAGGACTAGCGGGTTTAGCTCCTACAATGAGCAGTTCTTC. It specifies CASSLRTSGFSSYNEQFF.

Remarks on this clone: This specimen includes other DNA sequences encoding the same CDR3. The CDR3 DNA is TGTGCCAGCAGTTACTCAGGGGGGGGACTCTACGAGCAGTACTTC. Its protein is CASSYSGGGLYEQYF. The chain employs TRBV6-5 and TRBJ2-7; a possible D gene is TRBD2 (7 bases). Trimming shortened V by 0 bases and J by 3 bases, and 12 bases separated the two germline ends. Germline CDR1 reads MNHEY; CDR2 reads SVGAGI. This CDR3 comprises 15 residues.

The genes are TRBV28 and TRBJ1-2; D not certain. V was pared by 5 bases and J by 2 bases, with 9 bases between. The germline gives CDR1 MDHEN, CDR2 SYDVKM. The CDR3 runs 13 residues. The CDR3 nucleotides read TGTGCCAGCAGTCGTGACGTGAACTATGGCTACACCTTC. This translates into CASSRDVNYGYTF.

The chain is built from TRBV5-6 and TRBJ2-2; no definite D call. CDR1 is SGHDT and CDR2 is YYEEEE in the germline V gene. V was pared by 6 bases and J by 5 bases, with 14 bases between. The CDR3 extends over 14 amino acids. The CDR3 DNA sequence: TGTGCCAGCAACATATGGGGTAGAACCGGGGAGCTGTTTTTT. Translated, it gives CASNIWGRTGELFF.

This clone was found once. V and J are TRBV5-4 and TRBJ2-5; 9 bases match TRBD2. In germline, CDR1 is SGHNT, CDR2 YYREEE (reference sequence). This CDR3 contains 14 residues. The V segment lost 4 bases and the J segment 3 bases; nucleotides outside the gene matches: 4. The CDR3 here is CASSKASGKETQYF. Here the CDR3 DNA reads TGTGCCAGCAGCAAGGCTAGCGGGAAAGAGACCCAGTACTTC. Full variable domain (remainder filled in from reference TRBV5-4 and TRBJ2-5): ETGVTQSPTHLIKTRGQQVTLRCSSQSGHNTVSWYQQALGQGPQFIFQYYREEENGRGNFPPRFSGLQFPNYSSELNVNALELDDSALYLCASSKASGKETQYFGPGTRLLVL.

The V call is TRBV19, the J call TRBJ1-5, with D hard to call. CDR3 size: 13 residues. Germline CDR1 is LNHDA and CDR2 is SQIVND (reference sequence). The V end lost 3 bases, the J end lost 8 bases, and 11 bases lay between the germline ends. The CDR3 here is CASSIGLLEPQHF. CDR3 DNA: TGTGCCAGTAGTATCGGGTTGCTTGAGCCCCAGCATTTT.

The chain's CDR3 is CASSVEPGASGNTIYF. CDR3 DNA: TGTGCCAGCAGCGTAGAACCTGGAGCGTCCGGAAACACCATATATTTT. J is TRBJ1-3 and V is TRBV9, with D hard to call. Trimming took off 0 bases at V and 4 bases at J, with 14 bases between the two ends. CDR1 is SGDLS and CDR2 is YYNGEE in the germline V gene. The CDR3 has 16 residues.

J is TRBJ1-1 and V is TRBV19; D is possibly TRBD1 (5 bases). Germline V gene sequence: CDR1 LNHDA, CDR2 SQIVND (reference sequence). This CDR3 comprises 12 residues. DNA of the CDR3: TGTGCAACCAGCCTGGGGGACACTGAAGCTTTCTTT. Its translation: CATSLGDTEAFF. Looking up the rest from reference TRBV19 and TRBJ1-1 gives the full variable domain: DGGITQSPKYLFRKEGQNVTLSCEQNLNHDAMYWYRQDPGQGLRLIYYSQIVNDFQKGDIAEGYSVSREKKESFPLTVTSAQKNPTAFYLCATSLGDTEAFFGQGTRLTVV.

The chain carries TRBV11-1 and TRBJ1-2, with 7 nucleotides matching TRBD1. Germline trimming cut 1 base from V and 3 bases from J; bases unmatched to any gene: 5. The CDR3 covers 15 residues. Germline CDR1 SGHAT, CDR2 FQDESV (reference sequence). Here the CDR3 reads CASSLGGTVYYGYTF. CDR3 sequence (DNA): TGTGCCAGCAGCTTAGGCGGGACAGTCTACTATGGCTACACCTTC.

This sequence joins TRBV4-1 and TRBJ1-4; no reliable D call. This CDR3 contains 15 residues. Germline assignment: CDR1 MGHRA and CDR2 YSYEKL. V gave up 0 bases and J gave up 5 bases, with 10 bases separating them. The CDR3 loop reads CASSQEGGNNEKLFF. The CDR3 nucleotides are TGCGCCAGCAGCCAAGAAGGCGGGAACAATGAAAAACTGTTTTTT.

In DNA form, the CDR3 reads TGTGCCAGCAGTCTCACAGGTCCCTCTGGGGCCAACGTCCTGACTTTC. This translates into CASSLTGPSGANVLTF. The gene calls are TRBV2 and TRBJ2-6; D might be TRBD1 (5 bases). The germline V gene encodes CDR1 SNHLY and CDR2 FYNNEI. The CDR3 consists of 16 residues. V gave up 5 bases and J gave up 0 bases, with 11 bases separating them.

This sequence joins TRBV7-9 and TRBJ1-2; D remains ambiguous. The CDR3 contains 11 residues. Germline assignment: CDR1 SEHNR and CDR2 FQNEAQ (reference sequence). The V end was cut by 4 bases, the J end by 6 bases, with 6 bases between. The CDR3 bases are TGTGCCAGCAGCTCAAGCCATGGCTACACCTTC. Residues: CASSSSHGYTF.

The chain has TRBV5-4 and TRBJ1-1; D not certain. CDR3 size: 15 residues. The germline V gene encodes CDR1 SGHNT and CDR2 YYREEE (reference sequence). V dropped 1 base and J dropped 3 bases, with 13 bases sitting between them. CDR3 nucleotide sequence: TGTGCCAGCAGCTTGCCCGTCTCGGGTCACACTGAAGCTTTCTTT. This encodes CASSLPVSGHTEAFF. The whole variable domain, remainder taken from reference TRBV5-4 and TRBJ1-1, is ETGVTQSPTHLIKTRGQQVTLRCSSQSGHNTVSWYQQALGQGPQFIFQYYREEENGRGNFPPRFSGLQFPNYSSELNVNALELDDSALYLCASSLPVSGHTEAFFGQGTRLTVV.

Here the CDR3 reads CASSYGGRLSGELFF. The CDR3 nucleotides are TGTGCCAGCAGTTACGGGGGACGGCTGTCCGGGGAGCTGTTTTTT. V and J are TRBV6-5 and TRBJ2-2; possibly TRBD1 or TRBD2 for D (5 bases each). The CDR3 is 15 residues long. V was shortened by 2 bases and J by 6 bases, with 13 bases between the two germline ends. Looked up from germline, CDR1 is MNHEY and CDR2 is SVGAGI.

The rearrangement joins TRBV6-6 to TRBJ2-1, with 12 bases that match TRBD2. The CDR3 consists of 15 residues. V lost 7 bases, J lost 8 bases, and 9 bases stayed unmatched. Germline CDR1 reads MNHNY; CDR2 reads SVGAGI (reference sequence). CDR3 sequence reads: CASIIGASGGDEQFF. CDR3 in DNA: TGTGCCAGCATAATCGGGGCTAGCGGGGGGGATGAGCAGTTCTTC.

This chain uses TRBV15 with TRBJ2-5; maybe TRBD1 (6 bases). Germline CDR1 LNHNV, CDR2 YYDKDF (reference sequence). Trimming shortened V by 2 bases and J by 5 bases, and 15 bases separated the two germline ends. The CDR3 consists of 15 residues. Here the CDR3 reads CATSRPITGIETQYF. CDR3 sequence (DNA): TGTGCCACCAGCAGACCCATCACAGGGATTGAGACCCAGTACTTC.

This clone showed up just a few times. The rearrangement uses TRBV4-2 and TRBJ1-1; tentatively, D is TRBD1 (6 bases). This CDR3 is 15 amino acids long. Germline loops: CDR1 LGHNA, CDR2 YNFKEQ. V lost 0 bases and J 6 bases, leaving 14 bases between the germline ends. CDR3 in amino acids: CASSQDTGMDPEAFF. CDR3 in DNA: TGTGCCAGCAGCCAAGATACAGGGATGGACCCTGAAGCTTTCTTT.

This chain uses TRBV4-1 with TRBJ2-3; 8 bases agree with TRBD2. CDR1 is MGHRA, CDR2 YSYEKL, per germline. Germline trimming cut 4 bases from V and 5 bases from J; bases unmatched to any gene: 5. The CDR3 is 14 amino acids. The CDR3 spells CASSLGLAGDTQYF. The CDR3, as DNA: TGCGCCAGCAGCCTTGGACTAGCAGGAGATACGCAGTATTTT.

V is TRBV6-5 and J is TRBJ2-3; D gene unclear. From germline, CDR1 is MNHEY and CDR2 SVGAGI. The V end lost 2 bases, the J end lost 0 bases, and 6 bases lay between the germline ends. The CDR3 loop spans 14 amino acids. The CDR3 loop reads CASSYSLSTDTQYF. The CDR3 DNA reads TGTGCCAGCAGTTACAGCCTGAGCACAGATACGCAGTATTTT.

V and J are TRBV5-6 and TRBJ2-7, with D possibly matching TRBD1 (5 bases). This CDR3 is 14 amino acids long. Germline CDR1 SGHDT, CDR2 YYEEEE. V was pared by 4 bases and J by 1 base, with 12 bases between. The CDR3 reads CASSLAQGSYEQYF. CDR3 nucleotides: TGTGCCAGCAGCCTGGCCCAGGGATCCTACGAGCAGTACTTC.

This chain joins TRBV6-5 and TRBJ1-5; weak D call: TRBD1 (5 bases). Trimming left V 6 bases short and J 1 base short, with 10 bases between. The CDR3 is made up of 14 amino acids. Germline V gene data show CDR1 as MNHEY and CDR2 as SVGAGI. CDR3 amino acids: CASSPRGSNQPQHF. CDR3 DNA: TGTGCCAGCAGCCCCCGGGGCAGCAATCAGCCCCAGCATTTT.

The chain uses TRBV7-8 and TRBJ1-2; TRBD1 is a possible D gene (5 bases). This CDR3 contains 15 residues. Germline CDR1 is SGHVS and CDR2 is FQNEAQ. Trimming left V 5 bases short and J 8 bases short, with 21 bases between. The CDR3 bases are TGTGCCAGCAGCCTCGTGTCCGGGGGGAGGTTCGGCTACACCTTC. This translates into CASSLVSGGRFGYTF.

As to this clone: This sample includes further DNA sequences coding for the same CDR3. V usage is TRBV13 and J usage is TRBJ1-1; 11 bases fit TRBD1. CDR3 length: 15 residues. V lost 1 base to trimming and J lost 5 bases; unmatched junction nucleotides: 3. The germline V gene has CDR1 PRHDT and CDR2 FYEKMQ (reference sequence). The CDR3, as DNA: TGTGCCAGCAGCTTAGCCGGGACAGGGGGGACTGAAGCTTTCTTT. Amino acids: CASSLAGTGGTEAFF.

This clone was found a few times. This chain joins TRBV12-1 and TRBJ1-5. TRBV12-1 is termed a pseudogene. The CDR3 loop spans 20 amino acids. The chain's CDR3 is CASSLHLNRDRRERNQPQHF. As DNA, the CDR3 is TGTGCCAGCAGCCTACATTTAAACCGCGACAGAAGGGAGCGCAATCAGCCCCAGCATTTT.

The V and J genes are TRBV5-6 and TRBJ1-1; unclear D gene. Deletions cut 0 bases from V and 1 base from J, with 16 bases between. CDR3 length: 17 residues. Germline values: CDR1 SGHDT, CDR2 YYEEEE. In DNA, the CDR3 is TGTGCCAGCAGCTTGGTCGTGGCAGGAACGGGGAACACTGAAGCTTTCTTT. It encodes CASSLVVAGTGNTEAFF.